A single sample gave rise to the 29 T cell receptor beta chains below, sequenced in a study of cytomegalovirus exposure and HLA in healthy donors. Researchers ran the PCR with 60 Vbeta and 13 Jbeta primers. Data came from immunoSEQ multiplex PCR; TCRdb stores just in-frame clones and leaves some out. The table lists 150,000 to 200,000 clones, about 84% of them singletons. Sequenced: PBMCs. The source is a man aged 50-59 years in good health and CMV-seronegative.

The V call is TRBV11-2, the J call TRBJ2-5, with 7 positions matching TRBD1. The CDR3 is 14 amino acids. The V gene end was trimmed by 6 bases and the J gene end by 1 base; junction bases not matched to a gene: 5. Germline assignment: CDR1 SGHAT and CDR2 FQNNGV. CDR3 DNA sequence: TGTGCCAGCAGTGTAGGGGGCCTCCAAGAGACCCAGTACTTC. Translating gives CASSVGGLQETQYF.

This chain uses TRBV19 with TRBJ2-7, with D possibly being TRBD2 (5 bases). The V gene's germline CDR1 is LNHDA and CDR2 SQIVND (reference sequence). This CDR3 contains 11 residues. Trimming removed 5 bases at V and 6 bases at J, with 8 bases between. The CDR3: CASSGLTEQYF. As DNA, the CDR3 is TGTGCCAGTAGTGGACTTACCGAGCAGTACTTC.

The V call is TRBV6-5, the J call TRBJ2-7, with 7 nucleotides matching TRBD1. J lost 3 bases, V lost 5 bases, and 10 bases had no gene match. CDR1 and CDR2 from the germline V gene are MNHEY and SVGAGI. The CDR3 spans 15 residues. The CDR3 sequence: CASSRQGAGLYEQYF. The CDR3 DNA follows: TGTGCCAGCAGTCGACAGGGAGCAGGGCTCTACGAGCAGTACTTC.

The rearrangement joins TRBV6-5 to TRBJ1-3; 9 bases match TRBD1. The V gene end was trimmed by 4 bases and the J gene end by 5 bases; junction bases not matched to a gene: 3. This CDR3 spans 14 amino acids. Germline-derived CDR1 and CDR2 are MNHEY and SVGAGI. CDR3 bases: TGTGCCAGCAGTTCCACAGGGGGCAGAAACACCATATATTTT. Translating it yields CASSSTGGRNTIYF.

The V gene is TRBV27, the J gene TRBJ1-5; D gene ambiguous. The CDR3 length is 13 residues. Trimming stripped 5 bases from V and 5 bases from J, with 10 bases between. CDR1 and CDR2 (germline): MNHEY, SMNVEV (reference sequence). As DNA, the CDR3 is TGTGCCAGCAGTCCACAGCTTTATCAGCCCCAGCATTTT. Its protein product is CASSPQLYQPQHF.

This clone was seen a single time. This chain connects TRBV18 to TRBJ2-2, with TRBD1 identical over 7 bases. CDR3 length equals 16 residues. J lost 5 bases, V lost 1 base, and 7 bases had no gene match. In germline, CDR1 is KGHSH, CDR2 LQKENI. The CDR3 loop is CASSPRLQGNTGELFF. As DNA, the CDR3 is TGTGCCAGCTCACCACGTTTACAGGGGAATACCGGGGAGCTGTTTTTT.

This clone was counted a few times. The genes are TRBV5-4 and TRBJ2-3; 13 bases agree with TRBD2. V dropped 2 bases and J dropped 6; count of bases not matched to a gene: 3. Germline-derived CDR1 and CDR2 are SGHNT and YYREEE (reference sequence). The length of the CDR3 is 15 residues. The CDR3 DNA follows: TGTGCCAGCAGCTTCGGACTAGCGGGGGCCGATACGCAGTATTTT. Its protein is CASSFGLAGADTQYF.

The chain employs TRBV19 and TRBJ1-1; D is undetermined. CDR3 length equals 15 residues. Trimming took off 5 bases at V and 4 bases at J, with 17 bases between the two ends. Germline CDR1 and CDR2: LNHDA and SQIVND (reference sequence). CDR3 nucleotides: TGTGCCAGTAGTTCCTCGGCTGCGAGAGGCACTGAAGCTTTCTTT. As protein: CASSSSAARGTEAFF.

This clone was seen once. The rearrangement links TRBV14 to TRBJ1-5; D is unclear. Trimming removed 5 bases from V and 8 bases from J, with 10 bases in between. CDR1 SGHDN and CDR2 FVKESK come from the germline V gene. There are 12 residues in the CDR3. CDR3 sequence (DNA): TGTGCCAGCAGCAAGGTGGAGGAGCCCCAGCATTTT. This encodes CASSKVEEPQHF.

Comment on this clone: Different DNA sequences within this sample yield the same CDR3. J is TRBJ1-2 and V is TRBV25-1; TRBD1 is a possible D gene (5 bases). CDR3 length: 13 amino acids. The germline V and J ends were trimmed by 2 bases and 1 base, with 5 bases remaining between them. Germline assignment: CDR1 MGHDK and CDR2 SYGVNS. The CDR3 nucleotides are TGTGCCAGCAGTGAAGACAGTAACTATGGCTACACCTTC. It yields the protein CASSEDSNYGYTF.

The chain links TRBV7-8 to TRBJ2-5; 7 bases line up with TRBD1. Trimming cost V 5 bases and J 7 bases; bases outside gene matches: 16. Germline-derived CDR1 and CDR2 are SGHVS and FQNEAQ. The CDR3 has 16 amino acids. The CDR3 loop reads CASSRGEGQFPLTQYF. CDR3 nucleotide sequence: TGTGCCAGCAGCCGGGGCGAGGGACAGTTCCCTCTGACCCAGTACTTC.

The rearrangement joins TRBV30 to TRBJ2-7; a possible D gene is TRBD1 (5 bases). V was pared by 0 bases and J by 3 bases, with 12 bases between. CDR3 size: 14 residues. From germline, CDR1 is GTSNPN and CDR2 SVGIG (reference sequence). CDR3 coding DNA: TGTGCCTGGAGTGTACCGCAGGGCCACTACGAGCAGTACTTC. It translates to CAWSVPQGHYEQYF.

This clone has just one count. The chain is built from TRBV11-2 and TRBJ2-1; D might be TRBD1 (6 bases). The CDR3 has 16 amino acids. The germline CDR1 and CDR2 sequences are SGHAT and FQNNGV. The V end lost 0 bases, the J end lost 9 bases, and 18 bases lay between the germline ends. CDR3 sequence (DNA): TGTGCCAGCAGCTTAGATCCAGGGACAAAATCTAGTGAGCAGTTCTTC. Its translation is CASSLDPGTKSSEQFF. The variable domain in full, completed from reference TRBV11-2 and TRBJ2-1, reads EAGVAQSPRYKIIEKRQSVAFWCNPISGHATLYWYQQILGQGPKLLIQFQNNGVVDDSQLPKDRFSAERLKGVDSTLKIQPAKLEDSAVYLCASSLDPGTKSSEQFFGPGTRLTVL.

The V gene is TRBV7-9, the J gene TRBJ2-1, with D maybe TRBD1 (6 bases). The CDR3 consists of 13 residues. Trimming took 1 base from V and 9 from J, leaving 10 bases between them. Germline V gene lookup returns CDR1 SEHNR and CDR2 FQNEAQ (reference sequence). CDR3 residues: CASSLGTVGEQFF. The CDR3 DNA reads as TGTGCCAGCAGCTTAGGGACAGTAGGTGAGCAGTTCTTC.

This chain joins TRBV29-1 and TRBJ1-1, with D possibly being TRBD1 (5 bases). The CDR3 consists of 12 residues. Trimming stripped 4 bases from V and 4 bases from J, with 10 bases between. Per the germline V gene, CDR1 is SQVTM and CDR2 is ANQGSEA. This CDR3 reads CSVGAGGTEAFF. CDR3 DNA sequence: TGCAGCGTTGGGGCCGGGGGCACTGAAGCTTTCTTT.

The chain carries TRBV18 and TRBJ2-5, with D possibly being TRBD1 (6 bases). CDR3 length: 16 residues. V was clipped by 6 bases and J by 4 bases, with 21 bases between them. Germline V gives CDR1 KGHSH, CDR2 LQKENI. CDR3 sequence (DNA): TGTGCCAGCTCGCCTGGGGACAAGACCCACGGAGAGACCCAGTACTTC. Translating gives CASSPGDKTHGETQYF.

The V call is TRBV5-5, the J call TRBJ1-6; possible D gene TRBD1, 5 bases. The CDR3 has 15 residues. Trimming pared 10 bases from V and 0 bases from J, leaving 14 bases between. Germline V gives CDR1 SGHKS, CDR2 YYEKEE (reference sequence). The CDR3 bases are TGTGCCTCGAAAGGAGGGGACTCCTATAATTCACCCCTCCACTTT. The encoded protein is CASKGGDSYNSPLHF.

This chain connects TRBV5-6 to TRBJ2-3; unclear D gene. Trimming shortened V by 0 bases and J by 8 bases, and 13 bases separated the two germline ends. Germline values: CDR1 SGHDT, CDR2 YYEEEE. The CDR3 length is 14 residues. The CDR3 DNA reads as TGTGCCAGCAGCTTGGAATTGCCCCCCGGTACGCAGTATTTT. It translates to CASSLELPPGTQYF. The full variable domain, completed using reference TRBV5-6 and TRBJ2-3, is DAGVTQSPTHLIKTRGQQVTLRCSPKSGHDTVSWYQQALGQGPQFIFQYYEEEERQRGNFPDRFSGHQFPNYSSELNVNALLLGDSALYLCASSLELPPGTQYFGPGTRLTVL.

The rearrangement joins TRBV7-9 to TRBJ1-2; perhaps TRBD1 as D (5 bases). The CDR3 contains 15 residues. The germline V and J ends were trimmed by 5 bases and 6 bases, with 19 bases remaining between them. The germline V gene has CDR1 SEHNR and CDR2 FQNEAQ (reference sequence). The CDR3 reads CASSLVYRRVNGYTF. The DNA for the CDR3 is TGTGCCAGCAGCCTAGTATACAGGAGGGTGAATGGCTACACCTTC.

On this clone: Different DNA sequences within this sample yield the same CDR3. The chain links TRBV15 to TRBJ2-7; D might be TRBD2 (6 bases). Trimming took off 0 bases at V and 7 bases at J, with 25 bases between the two ends. This CDR3 contains 18 residues. Germline V gene sequence: CDR1 LNHNV, CDR2 YYDKDF (reference sequence). The CDR3: CATSRDLRVAGFFREQYF. The CDR3 DNA follows: TGTGCCACCAGCAGAGATCTGCGAGTGGCGGGGTTTTTTCGGGAGCAGTACTTC.

On this clone itself: The germline gene is not matched at one end of the junction; a read error may be the cause. This chain joins TRBV7-9 and TRBJ1-4; D not certain. CDR1 SEHNR and CDR2 FQNEAQ come from the germline V gene (reference sequence). The CDR3 sequence is 13 residues long. CDR3 region: CASTLSAVEKLFF. In nucleotides, the CDR3 is TGTGCCAGCACCTTAAGTGCAGTTGAAAAACTGTTTTTT.

The rearrangement joins TRBV30 to TRBJ2-2; TRBD1 matches at 8 bases. The length of the CDR3 is 13 residues. With V trimmed by 3 bases and J by 9 bases, 6 bases remained unmatched. In germline, CDR1 is GTSNPN, CDR2 SVGIG (reference sequence). In DNA, the CDR3 is TGTGCCTGGAGCGGGAACAGGGGGAGGGAGCTGTTTTTT. This translates into CAWSGNRGRELFF.

This chain uses TRBV6-1 with TRBJ1-5; no reliable D call. The CDR3 runs to 15 residues. Trimming took off 1 base at V and 0 bases at J, with 7 bases between the two ends. Germline values: CDR1 MNHNS, CDR2 SASEGT. The CDR3 region has the DNA TGTGCCAGCAGTGAAGGGCAGTTTAGCAATCAGCCCCAGCATTTT. Protein: CASSEGQFSNQPQHF.

This rearrangement joins TRBV19 to TRBJ1-1; the match to TRBD1 covers 12 bases. This CDR3 has 14 residues. V shed 1 base and J 11 bases; nucleotides not matched to a gene: 5. CDR1 is LNHDA, CDR2 SQIVND, per germline (reference sequence). CDR3 DNA sequence: TGTGCCAGTAGTATAGTTGGGACAGGGGGCAGGGCTTTCTTT. Amino acid sequence: CASSIVGTGGRAFF.

This chain joins TRBV19 and TRBJ2-5; 8 bases line up with TRBD2. The V gene's germline CDR1 is LNHDA and CDR2 SQIVND (reference sequence). This CDR3 spans 15 amino acids. The V and J ends lost 1 base and 8 bases, in that order; junction bases with no gene match: 9. In nucleotides, the CDR3 is TGTGCCAGTAGTATAGTTGCGGGGGGCCCCGAAACCCAGTACTTC. This encodes CASSIVAGGPETQYF.

This clone was recorded a few times. V is TRBV4-3 and J is TRBJ2-3, with D hard to call. In germline, CDR1 is LGHNA, CDR2 YSLEER. V shed 1 base and J shed 2 bases, with 10 bases lying between them. The CDR3 spans 15 residues. CDR3 sequence: CASSQGVGFTDTQYF. The CDR3 DNA is TGCGCCAGCAGCCAAGGAGTTGGTTTCACAGATACGCAGTATTTT.

A few counts support this clone. The chain employs TRBV9 and TRBJ1-2, with a tentative D call TRBD1 (6 bases). V lost 0 bases and J lost 6, with 9 bases in between. The CDR3 runs 13 residues. The germline gives CDR1 SGDLS, CDR2 YYNGEE. DNA of the CDR3: TGTGCCAGCAGCGTAGACAGGGCCCATGGCTACACCTTC. As protein: CASSVDRAHGYTF.

The V and J genes are TRBV9 and TRBJ2-1; TRBD2 is a possible D gene (5 bases). The V end lost 3 bases, the J end lost 10 bases, and 14 bases lay between the germline ends. Germline V gene lookup returns CDR1 SGDLS and CDR2 YYNGEE. This CDR3 has 13 amino acids. CDR3 nucleotides: TGTGCCAGCAGCGCCGCAGGAGGCAGGGAGCAGTTCTTC. Translated: CASSAAGGREQFF.

The chain joins TRBV29-1 to TRBJ2-5, with 8 nucleotides matching TRBD2. The CDR3 is 12 residues long. The junction had 2 bases not matched to a gene; V was cut back by 7 bases and J by 1 base. The V gene's germline CDR1 is SQVTM and CDR2 ANQGSEA. For the CDR3, the DNA is TGCAGCGAGGCGGGGGGCCAAGAGACCCAGTACTTC. Amino acids: CSEAGGQETQYF.